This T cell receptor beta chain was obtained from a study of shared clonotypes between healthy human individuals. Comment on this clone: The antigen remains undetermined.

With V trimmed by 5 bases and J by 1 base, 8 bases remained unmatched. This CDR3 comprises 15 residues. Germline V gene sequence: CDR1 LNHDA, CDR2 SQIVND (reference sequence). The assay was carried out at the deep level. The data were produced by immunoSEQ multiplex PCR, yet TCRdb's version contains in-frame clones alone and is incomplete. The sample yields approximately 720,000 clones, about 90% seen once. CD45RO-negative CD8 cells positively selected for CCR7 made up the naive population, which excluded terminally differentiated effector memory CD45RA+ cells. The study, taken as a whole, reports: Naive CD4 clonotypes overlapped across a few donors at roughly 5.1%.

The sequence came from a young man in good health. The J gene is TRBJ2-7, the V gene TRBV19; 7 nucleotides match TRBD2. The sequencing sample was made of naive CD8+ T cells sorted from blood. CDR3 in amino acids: CASSRRAAGSYEQYF. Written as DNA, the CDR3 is TGTGCCAGTAGTCGTCGAGCAGCGGGATCCTACGAGCAGTACTTC.